This TCR beta chain was recovered during a study of lymphopenia after photon versus proton radiotherapy. Study-wide results and caveats: After lymphocyte nadir, photon-treated repertoires showed oligoclonal expansion, especially CD8+ Temra. Proton therapy kept repertoires fairly stable, unlike photons, which gained effector/memory cells.

V lost 5 bases, J lost 2 bases, and 11 bases lay in between. The germline gives CDR1 SGHKS, CDR2 YYEKEE (reference sequence). This CDR3 spans 14 amino acids. Profiled with immunoSEQ multiplex PCR; TCRdb holds only in-frame clones, not every one. The table shows under 75,000 clones, with around 90% occurring only once. To note about this clone: Its antigen is as yet unknown.

The V call is TRBV5-5, the J call TRBJ1-3, with D possibly TRBD1 on 6 matching bases. This receptor was taken from a middle-aged woman with cholangiocarcinoma. This specimen was peripheral blood, taken from a patient treated with photon-based radiotherapy. The CDR3 is CASSTGMPGNTIYF. CDR3 bases: TGTGCCAGCAGTACAGGGATGCCTGGAAACACCATATATTTT.